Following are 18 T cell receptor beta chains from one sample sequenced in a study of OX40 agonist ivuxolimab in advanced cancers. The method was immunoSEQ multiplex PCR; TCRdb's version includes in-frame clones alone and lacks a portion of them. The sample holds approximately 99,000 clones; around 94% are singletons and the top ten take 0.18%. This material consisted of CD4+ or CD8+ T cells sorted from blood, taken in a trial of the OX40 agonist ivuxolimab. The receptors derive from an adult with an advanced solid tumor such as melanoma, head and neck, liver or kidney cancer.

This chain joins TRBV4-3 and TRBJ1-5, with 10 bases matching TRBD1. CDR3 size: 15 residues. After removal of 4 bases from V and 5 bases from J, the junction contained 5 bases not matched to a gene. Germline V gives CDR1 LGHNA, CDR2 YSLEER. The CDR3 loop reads CASSLDRGRDQPQHF. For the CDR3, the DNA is TGCGCCAGCAGCCTAGACAGGGGGCGAGATCAGCCCCAGCATTTT.

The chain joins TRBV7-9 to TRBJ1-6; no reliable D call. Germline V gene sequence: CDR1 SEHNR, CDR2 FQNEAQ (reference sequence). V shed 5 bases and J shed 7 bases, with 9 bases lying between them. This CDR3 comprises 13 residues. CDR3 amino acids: CASSPILNSPLHF. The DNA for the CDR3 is TGTGCCAGCAGCCCCATCCTCAATTCACCCCTCCACTTT.

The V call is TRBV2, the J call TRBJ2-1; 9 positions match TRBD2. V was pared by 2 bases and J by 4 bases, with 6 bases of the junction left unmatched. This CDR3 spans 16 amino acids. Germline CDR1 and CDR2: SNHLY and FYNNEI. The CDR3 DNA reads TGTGCCAGCAGTGAATTGGGCGGGGGGGTTTACAATGAGCAGTTCTTC. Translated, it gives CASSELGGGVYNEQFF.

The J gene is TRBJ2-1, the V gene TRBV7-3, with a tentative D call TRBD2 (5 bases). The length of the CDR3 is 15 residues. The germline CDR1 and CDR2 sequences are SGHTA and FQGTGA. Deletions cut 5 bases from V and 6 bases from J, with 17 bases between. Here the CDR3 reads CASSLLRASRNEQFF. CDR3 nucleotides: TGTGCCAGCAGCCTACTAAGGGCTAGCCGCAATGAGCAGTTCTTC.

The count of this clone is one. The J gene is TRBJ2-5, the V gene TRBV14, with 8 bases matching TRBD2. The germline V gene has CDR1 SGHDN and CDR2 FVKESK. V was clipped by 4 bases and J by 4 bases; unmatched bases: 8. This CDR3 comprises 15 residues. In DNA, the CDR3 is TGTGCCAGCAGCCTATTCGGGGGGGCCGTAGAGACCCAGTACTTC. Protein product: CASSLFGGAVETQYF.

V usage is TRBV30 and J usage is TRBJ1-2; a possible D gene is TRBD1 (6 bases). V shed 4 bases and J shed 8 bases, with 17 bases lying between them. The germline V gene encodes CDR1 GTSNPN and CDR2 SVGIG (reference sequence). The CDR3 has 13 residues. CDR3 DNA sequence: TGTGCCTGGACCACCACAGGGTTTCGCGGCTACACCTTC. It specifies CAWTTTGFRGYTF.

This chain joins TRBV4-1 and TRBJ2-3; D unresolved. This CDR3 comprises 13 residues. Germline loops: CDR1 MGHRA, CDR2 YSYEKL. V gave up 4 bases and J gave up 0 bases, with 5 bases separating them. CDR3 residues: CASSLGSTDTQYF. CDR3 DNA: TGCGCCAGCAGCCTTGGGAGCACAGATACGCAGTATTTT.

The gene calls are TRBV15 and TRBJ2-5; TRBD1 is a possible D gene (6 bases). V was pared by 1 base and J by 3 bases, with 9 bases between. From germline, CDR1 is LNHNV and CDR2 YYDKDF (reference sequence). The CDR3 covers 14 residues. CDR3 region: CATSRGNREETQYF. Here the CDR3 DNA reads TGTGCCACCAGCAGAGGGAACAGGGAAGAGACCCAGTACTTC.

The CDR3 DNA sequence: TGTGCCAGCAGCCCTTTGGACAGTCCCGATACGCAGTATTTT. Its translation is CASSPLDSPDTQYF. This chain uses TRBV7-2 with TRBJ2-3, with D possibly TRBD1 on 6 matching bases. Trimming removed 5 bases from V and 6 bases from J, with 15 bases in between. The germline gives CDR1 SGHTA, CDR2 FQGNSA. The CDR3 is 14 amino acids.

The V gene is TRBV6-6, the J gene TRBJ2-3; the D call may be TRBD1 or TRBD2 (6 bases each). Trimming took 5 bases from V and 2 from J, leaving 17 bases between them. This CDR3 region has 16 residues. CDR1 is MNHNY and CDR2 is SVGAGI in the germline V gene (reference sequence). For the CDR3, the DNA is TGTGCCAGCAGTCGTGCAGGAGGGGGGCCCACAGATACGCAGTATTTT. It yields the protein CASSRAGGGPTDTQYF.

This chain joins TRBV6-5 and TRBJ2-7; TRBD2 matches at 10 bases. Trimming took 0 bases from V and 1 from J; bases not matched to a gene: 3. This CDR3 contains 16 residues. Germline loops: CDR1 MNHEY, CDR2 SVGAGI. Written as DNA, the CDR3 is TGTGCCAGCAGTTACTCCCTAGCGGGAGTTTCCTACGAGCAGTACTTC. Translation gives CASSYSLAGVSYEQYF.

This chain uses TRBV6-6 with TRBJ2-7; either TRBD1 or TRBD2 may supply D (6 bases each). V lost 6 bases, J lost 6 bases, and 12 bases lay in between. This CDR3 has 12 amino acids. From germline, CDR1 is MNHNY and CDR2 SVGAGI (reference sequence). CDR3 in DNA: TGTGCCAGCAGCCTACAGGGAGGCGAGCAGTACTTC. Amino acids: CASSLQGGEQYF.

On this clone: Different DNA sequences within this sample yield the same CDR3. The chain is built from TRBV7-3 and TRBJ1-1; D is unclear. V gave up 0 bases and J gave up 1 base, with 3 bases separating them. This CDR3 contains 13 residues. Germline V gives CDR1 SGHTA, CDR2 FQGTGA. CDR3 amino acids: CASSLTRNTEAFF. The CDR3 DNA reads TGTGCCAGCAGCTTAACCAGGAACACTGAAGCTTTCTTT. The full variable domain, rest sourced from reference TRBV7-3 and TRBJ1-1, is GAGVSQTPSNKVTEKGKYVELRCDPISGHTALYWYRQSLGQGPEFLIYFQGTGAADDSGLPNDRFFAVRPEGSVSTLKIQRTERGDSAVYLCASSLTRNTEAFFGQGTRLTVV.

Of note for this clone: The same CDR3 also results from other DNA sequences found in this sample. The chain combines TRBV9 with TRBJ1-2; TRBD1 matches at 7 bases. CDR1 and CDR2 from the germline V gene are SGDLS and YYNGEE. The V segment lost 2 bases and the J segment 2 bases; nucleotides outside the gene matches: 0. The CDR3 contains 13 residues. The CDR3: CASSVDRNYGYTF. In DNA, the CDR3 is TGTGCCAGCAGCGTGGACAGGAACTATGGCTACACCTTC.

Written as DNA, the CDR3 is TGTGCCAGCAGCTTACTAGCGGGAGAGTTGGATACGCAGTATTTT. It specifies CASSLLAGELDTQYF. This rearrangement joins TRBV7-2 to TRBJ2-3, with 10 bases that match TRBD2. CDR1 is SGHTA and CDR2 is FQGNSA in the germline V gene. J lost 6 bases, V lost 2 bases, and 5 bases had no gene match. CDR3 length: 15 residues.

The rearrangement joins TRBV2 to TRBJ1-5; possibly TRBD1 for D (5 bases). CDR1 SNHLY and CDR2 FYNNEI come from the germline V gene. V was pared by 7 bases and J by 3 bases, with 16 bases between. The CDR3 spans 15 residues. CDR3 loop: CASTRGDSPNQPQHF. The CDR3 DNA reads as TGTGCCAGCACAAGGGGAGACAGCCCCAATCAGCCCCAGCATTTT.

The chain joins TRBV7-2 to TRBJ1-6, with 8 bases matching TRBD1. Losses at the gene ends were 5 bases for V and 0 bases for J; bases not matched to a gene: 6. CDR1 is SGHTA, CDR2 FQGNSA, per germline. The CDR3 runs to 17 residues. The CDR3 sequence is CASSPWTGSSYNSPLHF. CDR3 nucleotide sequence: TGTGCCAGCAGCCCCTGGACAGGGAGCTCCTATAATTCACCCCTCCACTTT.

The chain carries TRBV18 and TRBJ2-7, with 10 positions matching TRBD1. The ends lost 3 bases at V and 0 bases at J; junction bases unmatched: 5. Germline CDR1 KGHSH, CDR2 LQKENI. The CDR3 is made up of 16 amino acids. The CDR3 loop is CASSPPGQGSSYEQYF. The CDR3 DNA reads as TGTGCCAGCTCACCGCCGGGACAGGGGTCCTCCTACGAGCAGTACTTC.